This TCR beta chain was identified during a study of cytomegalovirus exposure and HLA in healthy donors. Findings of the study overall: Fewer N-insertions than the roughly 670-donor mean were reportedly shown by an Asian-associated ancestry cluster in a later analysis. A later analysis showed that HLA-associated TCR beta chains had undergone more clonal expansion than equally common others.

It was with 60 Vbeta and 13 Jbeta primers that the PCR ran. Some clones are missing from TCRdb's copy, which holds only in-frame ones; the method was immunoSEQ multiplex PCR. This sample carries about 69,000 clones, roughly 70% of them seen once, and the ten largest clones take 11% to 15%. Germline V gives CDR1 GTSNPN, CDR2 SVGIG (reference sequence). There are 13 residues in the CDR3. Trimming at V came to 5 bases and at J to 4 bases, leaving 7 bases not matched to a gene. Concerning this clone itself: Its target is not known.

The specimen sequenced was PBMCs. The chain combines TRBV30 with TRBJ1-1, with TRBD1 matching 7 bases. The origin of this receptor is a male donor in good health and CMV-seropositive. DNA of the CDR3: TGTGCCTGGCAAAAAACAGGGGTCACTGAAGCTTTCTTT. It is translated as CAWQKTGVTEAFF.